This passage covers 14 T cell receptor beta chains from one sample sequenced in a study of naive and memory T cell subsets. An equimolar mix of two oligonucleotides served as the beta constant-region primer for TRBC1 and TRBC2. Four rounds of PCR amplified the ligated cDNA using nested alpha and beta constant-region primers plus SP2. TCRdb ran MiXCR on the UMI-ligation and nested PCR reads and lists one entry per CDR3 protein. The data show 100,000 to 150,000 distinct CDR3 sequences, with around a third seen just once and 0.8% to 1% held by the top ten. Sequencing was done on a sample of central memory CD4+ T cells from blood. The receptors stem from a human donor in good health.

The chain is built from TRBV14 and TRBJ2-1, with D unclear. This CDR3 has 13 residues. Germline lookup yields CDR1 SGHDN and CDR2 FVKESK. V was pared by 4 bases and J by 15 bases, with 19 bases between. The CDR3: CASSPASSGKRFF. DNA of the CDR3: TGTGCCAGCAGCCCCGCGTCGTCAGGAAAACGGTTCTTC.

The chain uses TRBV4-3 and TRBJ2-3; D not resolved. V was clipped by 0 bases and J by 1 base, with 8 bases between them. Germline assignment: CDR1 LGHNA and CDR2 YSLEER. The CDR3 has 15 amino acids. The CDR3 DNA reads as TGCGCCAGCAGCCAAGAATTGACCCGCACAGATACGCAGTATTTT. The encoded protein is CASSQELTRTDTQYF.

The V and J genes are TRBV28 and TRBJ1-2; weak D call: TRBD1 (6 bases). Trimming cost V 9 bases and J 5 bases, with 25 bases left between them. The CDR3 totals 16 residues. Per the germline V gene, CDR1 is MDHEN and CDR2 is SYDVKM. The CDR3 nucleotides read TGTGCCAGTTTTCTAGGTCGTGGCAGGGGACTTTATGGCTACACCTTC. This codes for CASFLGRGRGLYGYTF.

This clonotype was seen at least ten times. The gene calls are TRBV29-1 and TRBJ2-7; 11 bases are a match to TRBD2. V lost 2 bases to trimming and J lost 0 bases; unmatched junction nucleotides: 21. Per the germline V gene, CDR1 is SQVTM and CDR2 is ANQGSEA. The CDR3 is 21 residues long. This chain's CDR3 is CSVENSIFMRLAGPNSYEQYF. CDR3 sequence (DNA): TGCAGCGTTGAAAACAGCATATTTATGAGACTAGCGGGACCTAACTCCTACGAGCAGTACTTC.

The J gene is TRBJ2-1, the V gene TRBV11-2; a possible D gene is TRBD1 (5 bases). This CDR3 has 13 residues. From germline, CDR1 is SGHAT and CDR2 FQNNGV. Trimming left V 5 bases short and J 12 bases short, with 17 bases between. This CDR3 is CASSPSQGFGQFF. DNA of the CDR3: TGTGCCAGCAGCCCCTCCCAGGGTTTCGGGCAGTTCTTC.

This clonotype was seen a few times. The CDR3 DNA sequence: TGTGCCAGTAGTGCAGGACTAGCGGGAGCCCCCTACGAGCAGTACTTC. This sequence encodes CASSAGLAGAPYEQYF. The genes are TRBV19 and TRBJ2-7; 13 nucleotides line up with TRBD2. J gave up 2 bases and V 5 bases, and 6 bases lay outside the gene matches. The CDR3 runs to 16 residues. The V gene's germline CDR1 is LNHDA and CDR2 SQIVND (reference sequence). The entire variable domain, with the rest obtained from reference TRBV19 and TRBJ2-7, is as follows: DGGITQSPKYLFRKEGQNVTLSCEQNLNHDAMYWYRQDPGQGLRLIYYSQIVNDFQKGDIAEGYSVSREKKESFPLTVTSAQKNPTAFYLCASSAGLAGAPYEQYFGPGTRLTVT.

This clonotype was picked up many times. V is TRBV7-2 and J is TRBJ2-1; TRBD2 matches at 11 bases. J lost 4 bases, V lost 4 bases, and 3 bases had no gene match. The CDR3 consists of 15 residues. CDR1 is SGHTA, CDR2 FQGNSA, per germline. The CDR3 bases are TGTGCCAGCAGCTCGAGACTAGCGGGATACAATGAGCAGTTCTTC. It encodes CASSSRLAGYNEQFF. Complete variable domain (other parts from reference TRBV7-2 and TRBJ2-1): GAGVSQSPSNKVTEKGKDVELRCDPISGHTALYWYRQSLGQGLEFLIYFQGNSAPDKSGLPSDRFSAERTGGSVSTLTIQRTQQEDSAVYLCASSSRLAGYNEQFFGPGTRLTVL.

The CDR3 DNA reads as TGTGCCAGCAGCTTAGAATCAGGGAGGATCTCTGGAAACACCATATATTTT. Encoded protein: CASSLESGRISGNTIYF. This chain links TRBV11-2 with TRBJ1-3, with TRBD1 as a possible D gene (5 bases). Per germline, CDR1 SGHAT and CDR2 FQNNGV. V was clipped by 0 bases and J by 0 bases, with 12 bases between them. The CDR3 totals 17 residues.

The chain recombines TRBV3-1 with TRBJ2-1; D unresolved. V dropped 0 bases and J dropped 2 bases, with 5 bases sitting between them. Looked up from germline, CDR1 is LGHDT and CDR2 is YNNKEL (reference sequence). The CDR3 totals 14 residues. CDR3 loop: CASSQDVAYNEQFF. The CDR3 nucleotides read TGTGCCAGCAGCCAAGATGTCGCCTACAATGAGCAGTTCTTC.

The chain has TRBV20-1 and TRBJ2-1; TRBD2 matches 7 bases. V trimming: 6 bases; J trimming: 2 bases; junction bases outside the gene matches: 10. The germline gives CDR1 DFQATT, CDR2 SNEGSKA (reference sequence). CDR3 length equals 15 residues. The CDR3 coding sequence is TGCAGTGCCCCGGGCGGGAGAGGAACCTACAATGAGCAGTTCTTC. Translating it yields CSAPGGRGTYNEQFF.

The chain links TRBV7-9 to TRBJ2-1; 13 nucleotides align to TRBD2. Looked up from germline, CDR1 is SEHNR and CDR2 is FQNEAQ (reference sequence). The CDR3 extends over 15 amino acids. V was pared by 5 bases and J by 8 bases, with 6 bases of the junction left unmatched. The CDR3 nucleotides are TGTGCCAGCAGCCCGGGGACTAGCGGGACCGATGAGCAGTTCTTC. It translates to CASSPGTSGTDEQFF.

V and J are TRBV9 and TRBJ2-5; perhaps TRBD1 as D (6 bases). The CDR3 runs to 13 residues. CDR1 and CDR2 (germline): SGDLS, YYNGEE. V was shortened by 4 bases and J by 4 bases, with 11 bases between the two germline ends. The CDR3 DNA reads as TGTGCCAGCAGCCGGGACAACGGAGAGACCCAGTACTTC. It specifies CASSRDNGETQYF.

The J gene is TRBJ1-1, the V gene TRBV20-1; the match to TRBD1 covers 9 bases. CDR3 length: 15 residues. V lost 5 bases to trimming and J lost 1 base; unmatched junction nucleotides: 8. In germline, CDR1 is DFQATT, CDR2 SNEGSKA (reference sequence). This CDR3 is CSAPRDRVRNTEAFF. The CDR3 DNA sequence: TGCAGTGCTCCCCGGGACAGGGTTAGGAACACTGAAGCTTTCTTT.

The chain has TRBV29-1 and TRBJ1-1, with TRBD1 as a possible D gene (5 bases). The ends were cut back, 6 bases at V and 3 bases at J, with 17 bases in the middle. This CDR3 has 14 amino acids. Per germline, CDR1 SQVTM and CDR2 ANQGSEA. CDR3 bases: TGCAGCGTCGCGCCGGGACGGGGTCACACTGAAGCTTTCTTT. Its translation is CSVAPGRGHTEAFF.